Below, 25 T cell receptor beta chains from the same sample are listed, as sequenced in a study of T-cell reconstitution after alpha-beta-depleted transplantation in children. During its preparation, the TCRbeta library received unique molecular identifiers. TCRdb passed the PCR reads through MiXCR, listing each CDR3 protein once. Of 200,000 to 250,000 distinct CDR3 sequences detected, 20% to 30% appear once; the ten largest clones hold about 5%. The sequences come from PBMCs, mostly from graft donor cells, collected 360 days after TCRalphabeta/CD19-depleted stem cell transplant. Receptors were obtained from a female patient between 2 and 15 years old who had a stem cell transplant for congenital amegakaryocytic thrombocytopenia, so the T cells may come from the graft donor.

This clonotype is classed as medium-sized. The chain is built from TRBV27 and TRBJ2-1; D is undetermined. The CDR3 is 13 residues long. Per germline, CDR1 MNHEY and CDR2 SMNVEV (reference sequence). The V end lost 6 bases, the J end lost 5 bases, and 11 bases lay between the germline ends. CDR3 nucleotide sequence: TGTGCCAGCAGGTGGTCAGGAAACAATGAGCAGTTCTTC. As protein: CASRWSGNNEQFF.

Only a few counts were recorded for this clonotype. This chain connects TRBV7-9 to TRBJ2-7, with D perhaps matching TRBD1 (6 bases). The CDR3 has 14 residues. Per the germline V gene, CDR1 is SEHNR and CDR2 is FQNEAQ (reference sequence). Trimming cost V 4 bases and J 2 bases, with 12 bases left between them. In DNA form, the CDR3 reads TGTGCCAGCAGCTGGGGGACAACAACCTACGAGCAGTACTTC. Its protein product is CASSWGTTTYEQYF.

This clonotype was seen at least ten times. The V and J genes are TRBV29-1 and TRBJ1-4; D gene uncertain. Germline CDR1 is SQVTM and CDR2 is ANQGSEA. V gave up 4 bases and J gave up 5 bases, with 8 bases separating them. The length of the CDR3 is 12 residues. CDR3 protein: CSVAGLNEKLFF. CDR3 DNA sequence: TGCAGCGTTGCGGGGTTGAATGAAAAACTGTTTTTT.

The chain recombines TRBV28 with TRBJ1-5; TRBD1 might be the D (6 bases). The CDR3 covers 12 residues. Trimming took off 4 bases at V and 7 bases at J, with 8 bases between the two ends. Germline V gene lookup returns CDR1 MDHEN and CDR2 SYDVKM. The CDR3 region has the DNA TGTGCCAGCAGTTCCCAGGGGCAGCCCCAGCATTTT. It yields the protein CASSSQGQPQHF.

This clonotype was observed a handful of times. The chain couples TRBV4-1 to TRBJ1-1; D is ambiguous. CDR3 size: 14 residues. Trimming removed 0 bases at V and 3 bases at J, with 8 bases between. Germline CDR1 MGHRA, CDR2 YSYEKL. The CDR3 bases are TGCGCCAGCAGCCAAGAAGGAGGTTACACTGAAGCTTTCTTT. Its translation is CASSQEGGYTEAFF.

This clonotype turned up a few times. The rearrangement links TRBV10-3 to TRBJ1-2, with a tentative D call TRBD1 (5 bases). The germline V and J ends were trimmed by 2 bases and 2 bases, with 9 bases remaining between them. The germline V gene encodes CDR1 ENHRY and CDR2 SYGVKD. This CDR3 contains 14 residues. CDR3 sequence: CAISERTLNYGYTF. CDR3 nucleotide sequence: TGTGCCATCAGTGAGAGGACACTAAACTATGGCTACACCTTC.

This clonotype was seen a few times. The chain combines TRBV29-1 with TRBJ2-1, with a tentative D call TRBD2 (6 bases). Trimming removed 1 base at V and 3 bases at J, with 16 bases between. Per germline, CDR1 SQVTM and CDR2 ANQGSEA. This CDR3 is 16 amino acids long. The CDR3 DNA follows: TGCAGCGTTGAAGCTATGACTAGTCGGGTCTACAATGAGCAGTTCTTC. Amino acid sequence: CSVEAMTSRVYNEQFF.

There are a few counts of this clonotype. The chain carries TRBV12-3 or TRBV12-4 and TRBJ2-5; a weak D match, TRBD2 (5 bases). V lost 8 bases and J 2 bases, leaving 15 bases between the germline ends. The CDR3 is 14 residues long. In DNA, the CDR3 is TGTGCCAGCGGCGACCGGGGTCAACAAGAGACCCAGTACTTC. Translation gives CASGDRGQQETQYF.

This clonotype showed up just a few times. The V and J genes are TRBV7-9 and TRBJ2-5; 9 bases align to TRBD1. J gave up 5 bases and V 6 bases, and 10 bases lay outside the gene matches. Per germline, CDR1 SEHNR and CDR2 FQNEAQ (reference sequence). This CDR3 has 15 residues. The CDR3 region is CASRPRTGAEETQYF. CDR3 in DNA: TGTGCCAGCAGGCCTAGGACAGGGGCTGAGGAGACCCAGTACTTC. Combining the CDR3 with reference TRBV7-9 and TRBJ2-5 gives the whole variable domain DTGVSQNPRHKITKRGQNVTFRCDPISEHNRLYWYRQTLGQGPEFLTYFQNEAQLEKSRLLSDRFSAERPKGSFSTLEIQRTEQGDSAMYLCASRPRTGAEETQYFGPGTRLLVL.

CDR3 sequence reads: CASSLEWDSYEQYF. The CDR3 region has the DNA TGTGCCAGCAGCTTAGAGTGGGACAGCTACGAGCAGTACTTC. The chain is built from TRBV11-2 and TRBJ2-7; TRBD1 matches 7 bases. The CDR3 is 14 residues long. CDR1 and CDR2 (germline): SGHAT, FQNNGV. V lost 0 bases and J lost 3; bases outside the gene matches: 2. Complete variable domain (other parts from reference TRBV11-2 and TRBJ2-7): EAGVAQSPRYKIIEKRQSVAFWCNPISGHATLYWYQQILGQGPKLLIQFQNNGVVDDSQLPKDRFSAERLKGVDSTLKIQPAKLEDSAVYLCASSLEWDSYEQYFGPGTRLTVT.

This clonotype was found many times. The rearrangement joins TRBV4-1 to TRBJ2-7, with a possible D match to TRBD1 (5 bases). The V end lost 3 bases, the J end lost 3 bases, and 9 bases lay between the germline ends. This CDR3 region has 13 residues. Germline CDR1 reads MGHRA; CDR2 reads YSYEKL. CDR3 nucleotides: TGCGCCAGCAGCCAGGTCGACAGCTACGAGCAGTACTTC. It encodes CASSQVDSYEQYF.

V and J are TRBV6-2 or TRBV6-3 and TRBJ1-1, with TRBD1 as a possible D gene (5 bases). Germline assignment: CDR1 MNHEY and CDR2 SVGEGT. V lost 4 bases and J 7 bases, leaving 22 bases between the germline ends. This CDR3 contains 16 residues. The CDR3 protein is CASSSIDGASGDEAFF. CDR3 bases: TGTGCCAGCAGTTCCATTGATGGGGCGAGTGGTGATGAAGCTTTCTTT.

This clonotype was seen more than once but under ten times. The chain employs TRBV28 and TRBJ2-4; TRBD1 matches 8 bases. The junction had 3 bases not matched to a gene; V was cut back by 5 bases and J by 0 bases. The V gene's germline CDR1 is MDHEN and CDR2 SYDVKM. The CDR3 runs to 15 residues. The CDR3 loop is CASSLDRVAKNIQYF. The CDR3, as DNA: TGTGCCAGCAGTCTGGACAGGGTAGCCAAAAACATTCAGTACTTC.

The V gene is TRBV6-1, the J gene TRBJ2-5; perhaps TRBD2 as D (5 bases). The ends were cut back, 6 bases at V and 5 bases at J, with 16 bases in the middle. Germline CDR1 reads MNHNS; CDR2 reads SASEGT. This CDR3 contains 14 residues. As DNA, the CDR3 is TGTGCCAGCAGCCCGGGAAGGATTGGCGAGACCCAGTACTTC. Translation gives CASSPGRIGETQYF.

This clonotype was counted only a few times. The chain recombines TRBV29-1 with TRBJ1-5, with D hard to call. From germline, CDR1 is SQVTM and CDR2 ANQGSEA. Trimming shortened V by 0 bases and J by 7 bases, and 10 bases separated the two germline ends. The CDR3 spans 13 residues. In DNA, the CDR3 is TGCAGCGTTGAAGATAGGCCTGGGCAGCCCCAGCATTTT. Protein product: CSVEDRPGQPQHF.

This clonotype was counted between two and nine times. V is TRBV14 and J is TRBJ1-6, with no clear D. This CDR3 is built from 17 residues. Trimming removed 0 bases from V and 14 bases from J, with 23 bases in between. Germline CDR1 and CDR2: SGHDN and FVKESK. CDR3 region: CASSQDASGGREKALHF. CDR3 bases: TGTGCCAGCAGCCAAGACGCGTCCGGCGGAAGGGAAAAGGCCCTCCACTTT.

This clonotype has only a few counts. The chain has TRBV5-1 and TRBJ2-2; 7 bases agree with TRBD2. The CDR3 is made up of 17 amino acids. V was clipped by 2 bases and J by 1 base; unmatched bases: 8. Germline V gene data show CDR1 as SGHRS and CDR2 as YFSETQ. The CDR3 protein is CASSLRRAGMNTGELFF. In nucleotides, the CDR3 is TGCGCCAGCAGCTTAAGACGAGCGGGGATGAACACCGGGGAGCTGTTTTTT. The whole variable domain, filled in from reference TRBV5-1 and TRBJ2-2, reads KAGVTQTPRYLIKTRGQQVTLSCSPISGHRSVSWYQQTPGQGLQFLFEYFSETQRNKGNFPGRFSGRQFSNSRSEMNVSTLELGDSALYLCASSLRRAGMNTGELFFGEGSRLTVL.

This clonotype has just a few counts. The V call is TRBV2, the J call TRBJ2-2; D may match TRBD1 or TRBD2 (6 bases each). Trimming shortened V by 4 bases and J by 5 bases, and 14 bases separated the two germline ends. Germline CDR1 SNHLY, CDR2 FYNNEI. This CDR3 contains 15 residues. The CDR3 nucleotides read TGTGCCAGCAGTGCCGAGGGGGGCGAGACCGGGGAGCTGTTTTTT. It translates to CASSAEGGETGELFF.

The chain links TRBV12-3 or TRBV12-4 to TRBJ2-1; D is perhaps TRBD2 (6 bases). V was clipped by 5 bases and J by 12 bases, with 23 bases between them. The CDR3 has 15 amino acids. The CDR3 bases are TGTGCCAGCAGTGCCGGGAGCATCCCCCGGGTAGGGCAGTTCTTC. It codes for CASSAGSIPRVGQFF.

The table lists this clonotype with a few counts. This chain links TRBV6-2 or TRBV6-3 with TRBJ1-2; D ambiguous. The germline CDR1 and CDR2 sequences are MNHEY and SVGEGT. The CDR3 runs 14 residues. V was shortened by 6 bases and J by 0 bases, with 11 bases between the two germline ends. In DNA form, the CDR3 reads TGTGCCAGCAGAGTCCAGGATTCTAACTATGGCTACACCTTC. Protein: CASRVQDSNYGYTF.

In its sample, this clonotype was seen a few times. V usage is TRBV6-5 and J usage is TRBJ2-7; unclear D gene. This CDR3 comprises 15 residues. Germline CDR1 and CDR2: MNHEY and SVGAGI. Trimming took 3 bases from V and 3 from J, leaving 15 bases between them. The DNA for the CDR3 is TGTGCCAGCAGTTATCCGGCTTCCGGATACTACGAGCAGTACTTC. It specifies CASSYPASGYYEQYF.

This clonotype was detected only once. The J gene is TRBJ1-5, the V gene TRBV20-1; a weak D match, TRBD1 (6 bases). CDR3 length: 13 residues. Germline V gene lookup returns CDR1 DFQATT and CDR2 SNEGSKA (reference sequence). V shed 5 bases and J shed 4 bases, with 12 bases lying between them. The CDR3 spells CSALRTANQPQHF. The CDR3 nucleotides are TGCAGTGCTCTACGGACAGCGAATCAGCCCCAGCATTTT.

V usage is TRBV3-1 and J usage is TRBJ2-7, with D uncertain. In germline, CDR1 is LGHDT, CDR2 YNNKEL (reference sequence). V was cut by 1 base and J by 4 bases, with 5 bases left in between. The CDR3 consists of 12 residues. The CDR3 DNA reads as TGTGCCAGCAGCCAAGGGTTTTACGAGCAGTACTTC. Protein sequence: CASSQGFYEQYF.

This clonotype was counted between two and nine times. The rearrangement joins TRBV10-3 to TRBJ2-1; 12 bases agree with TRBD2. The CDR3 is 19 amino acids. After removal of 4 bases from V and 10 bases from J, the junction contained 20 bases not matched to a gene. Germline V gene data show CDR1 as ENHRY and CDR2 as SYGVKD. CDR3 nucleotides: TGTGCCATCAGTGGTGCCCCAGTCCGTGCTAGCGGGGGGGGTGGGGAGCAGTTCTTC. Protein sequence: CAISGAPVRASGGGGEQFF.

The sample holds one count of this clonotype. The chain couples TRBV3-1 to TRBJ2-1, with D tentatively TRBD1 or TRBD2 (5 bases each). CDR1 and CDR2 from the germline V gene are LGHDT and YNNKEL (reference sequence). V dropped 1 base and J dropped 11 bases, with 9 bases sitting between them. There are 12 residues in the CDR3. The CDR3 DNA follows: TGTGCCAGCAGCCAAGTGGGGACCCAGCAGTTCTTC. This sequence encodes CASSQVGTQQFF.